These T cell receptor beta chains were read from a single sample in a study of control samples from healthy donors and cancer patients. Libraries were prepared by immunoSEQ multiplex PCR; TCRdb keeps only in-frame clonotypes and omits some of them. Of around 130,000 clones in the sample, more than 70% were seen once. Sequences were obtained from blood. The receptor set was obtained from a man aged 45-65 years in good health. Both conserved end residues are part of each CDR3. A D gene is named only where the DNA matches it firmly. Part of the rows lack a size; the others show once, few, many or a class for expanded clones.

TRBV6-5	-	-	TRBJ1-2	14	TGTGCCAGCAGTTACTTAGGGCCCAACTATGGCTACACCTTC	CASSYLGPNYGYTF
TRBV10-3	-	-	TRBJ1-1	16	TGTGCCATCAGTGAGTCGAAGGGACGCAGGAACACTGAAGCTTTCTTT	CAISESKGRRNTEAFF
TRBV5-4	TRBD1	-	TRBJ1-2	16	TGTGCCAGCAGCCCCGGGACAGGACGTTCCCGCTATGGCTACACCTTC	CASSPGTGRSRYGYTF
TRBV5-5	TRBD1	-	TRBJ1-1	14	TGTGCCAGCAGAAAGCAGGGGGCTCACACTGAAGCTTTCTTT	CASRKQGAHTEAFF
TRBV6-5	-	-	TRBJ2-7	13	TGTGCCAGCAGTTACTATCGGGGCGACGAGCAGTACTTC	CASSYYRGDEQYF
TRBV12-3/TRBV12-4	-	-	TRBJ1-2	13	TGTGCCAGCACCCCTTTGGGCCGGGGGCCCTACACCTTC	CASTPLGRGPYTF
TRBV18	-	-	TRBJ2-3	13	TGTGCCAGCTCACCGCTAGCGCCAGATACGCAGTATTTT	CASSPLAPDTQYF
TRBV5-6	TRBD1	-	TRBJ2-1	15	TGTGCCAGCAGTCCCGGGACAGGGCTATACAATGAGCAGTTCTTC	CASSPGTGLYNEQFF
TRBV6-5	-	-	TRBJ1-3	15	TGTGCCAGCAGTCCACGACGGACTTTAGGAAACACCATATATTTT	CASSPRRTLGNTIYF
TRBV6-2/TRBV6-3	TRBD1	-	TRBJ2-7	15	TGTGCCAGCAGCCGGTCCGGGACAGGGTACAACGAGCAGTACTTC	CASSRSGTGYNEQYF
TRBV9	-	once	TRBJ2-7	12	TGTGCCAGCAGCGTCGGGGATATGGAGCAGTACTTC	CASSVGDMEQYF
TRBV28	-	once	TRBJ2-7	12	TGTGCCAGCAGTTCGGGACCTTACGAGCAGTACTTC	CASSSGPYEQYF
TRBV2	-	few	TRBJ1-1	12	TGTGCCAGCAGTGATGCGAACACTGAAGCTTTCTTT	CASSDANTEAFF
TRBV18	TRBD1	-	TRBJ1-3	16	TGTGCCAGCTCACAAAGGGACAGGGAGTCTGGAAACACCATATATTTT	CASSQRDRESGNTIYF
TRBV6-1	-	-	TRBJ2-4	15	TGTGCCAGCAGTGAAATGAGGGGAGCCAAAAACATTCAGTACTTC	CASSEMRGAKNIQYF
TRBV30	-	large	TRBJ1-5	13	TGTGCCTGGAGTGTAGACAGTGCCAGGACCCAGCATTTT	CAWSVDSARTQHF
TRBV10-3	TRBD1	-	TRBJ1-1	15	TGTGCCATCAGTGAACGGGGAGGGGGCGGGACTGAAGCTTTCTTT	CAISERGGGGTEAFF
TRBV5-3	TRBD1	-	TRBJ2-4	15	TGTGCCAGAAGCTTGGACACACAGGGGAGTAACATTCAGTACTTC	CARSLDTQGSNIQYF
TRBV24-1	-	-	TRBJ2-3	14	TGTGCCACCAGTGATTCACGGCGGGGAGATACGCAGTATTTT	CATSDSRRGDTQYF
TRBV9	TRBD1	-	TRBJ2-5	15	TGTGCCAGCAGCCCTAGACAGGGGGCCGTGGAGACCCAGTACTTC	CASSPRQGAVETQYF
TRBV27	-	once	TRBJ2-3	13	TGTGCCAGCAGTTTAGGTGGGGATCATACGCAGTATTTT	CASSLGGDHTQYF
TRBV2	-	-	TRBJ2-6	19	TGTGCCAGCACCAACAAGGTGCGGGAACCTAGCTCTGGGGCCAACGTCCTGACTTTC	CASTNKVREPSSGANVLTF
TRBV19	TRBD1	few	TRBJ1-5	15	TGTGCCAGTACCTTAAGGGACAGCAGCAATCAGCCCCAGCATTTT	CASTLRDSSNQPQHF
TRBV9	-	-	TRBJ2-7	16	TGTGCCAGCAGCGTAGCGGTGGGCAGGCTTAGTCACGAGCAGTACTTC	CASSVAVGRLSHEQYF
TRBV19	-	few	TRBJ1-2	15	TGTGCCAGTAGTATAGATCTCCGGGATGGCTATGGCTACACCTTC	CASSIDLRDGYGYTF
TRBV4-2	-	-	TRBJ2-7	17	TGTGCCAGCAGCCAAGTAACAAGGCCGCGTGCCCCCTACGAGCAGTACTTC	CASSQVTRPRAPYEQYF
TRBV19	TRBD1	-	TRBJ2-3	15	TGTGCCAGTAGTCTCGGGACAGGGAATTCTGATACGCAGTATTTT	CASSLGTGNSDTQYF
TRBV19	TRBD1	once	TRBJ2-7	15	TGTGCCAGTAGTATCCGGGACAGGGGTGGCTACGAGCAGTACTTC	CASSIRDRGGYEQYF
TRBV6-5	-	-	TRBJ2-1	13	TGTGCCAGCGCGCGGTTCTCCTACAATGAGCAGTTCTTC	CASARFSYNEQFF
TRBV24-1	TRBD1	-	TRBJ2-1	14	TGTGCCACCAGTGCGCGCGGACAGGGAAATGAGCAGTTCTTC	CATSARGQGNEQFF
TRBV30	-	-	TRBJ1-4	11	TGTGCCTCGGCGAATAATGAAAAACTGTTTTTT	CASANNEKLFF
TRBV27	-	-	TRBJ2-5	14	TGTGCCAGCAGTATCTCAGCTGGGCTGGGGACCCAGTACTTC	CASSISAGLGTQYF
TRBV3-1/TRBV3-2	-	-	TRBJ1-2	15	TGTGCCAGCAGCCAAGTTACAGAACCTAACTATGGCTACACCTTC	CASSQVTEPNYGYTF
TRBV27	TRBD1	once	TRBJ1-6	14	TGTGCCAGCAGTCCCGGGACAGGGGAGTCACCCCTCCACTTT	CASSPGTGESPLHF
TRBV19	TRBD2	-	TRBJ2-2	18	TGTGCCAGTAGTTATGCCGGCGCTAGCGGGGGGGATGCCGGGGAGCTGTTTTTT	CASSYAGASGGDAGELFF
TRBV29-1	-	-	TRBJ1-2	14	TGCAGCGTCGCGGGGGGAATCCTTACCGGTGGCTACACCTTC	CSVAGGILTGGYTF
TRBV6-2/TRBV6-3	TRBD1	-	TRBJ1-2	15	TGTGCCAGCAGTTATAGGGGGCTTCGAGACTATGGCTACACCTTC	CASSYRGLRDYGYTF
TRBV25-1	-	-	TRBJ1-6	13	TGTGCCAGCAGTCCCCAGGTCTGGACACCCCTCCACTTT	CASSPQVWTPLHF
TRBV5-1	-	-	TRBJ1-1	16	TGCGCCAGCAGCTTGGATCAAGGGGTTGCGAACACTGAAGCTTTCTTT	CASSLDQGVANTEAFF
TRBV18	-	-	TRBJ2-2	12	TGTGCCAGCTCCCTTAACACCGGGGAGCTGTTTTTT	CASSLNTGELFF
TRBV27	-	-	TRBJ2-3	15	TGTGCCAGCAGTTTTGGAGGGGTAAGCACAGATACGCAGTATTTT	CASSFGGVSTDTQYF
TRBV5-1	-	many	TRBJ2-7	14	TGCGCCAGCAAAGACAGCCCGAGCTCCTACGAGCAGTACTTC	CASKDSPSSYEQYF
TRBV7-2	TRBD1	-	TRBJ1-1	15	TGTGCCAGCAGCTTAGCGCGACAGGGGAACACTGAAGCTTTCTTT	CASSLARQGNTEAFF
TRBV25-1	-	-	TRBJ1-1	13	TGTGCCAGCAGTGTCCCCGGGGGCACTGAAGCTTTCTTT	CASSVPGGTEAFF
TRBV19	-	-	TRBJ1-5	14	TGTGCCAGTAGTATAGGGGGTAGCAATCAGCCCCAGCATTTT	CASSIGGSNQPQHF
TRBV7-2	TRBD1	-	TRBJ1-2	14	TGTGCCAGCAGCTTAGGGACAGGGTCGTATGGCTACACCTTC	CASSLGTGSYGYTF
TRBV5-1	TRBD1	many	TRBJ2-7	13	TGCGCCAGCAGCTCCCGACAGGGGAGCGAGCAGTACTTC	CASSSRQGSEQYF
TRBV2	TRBD1	-	TRBJ1-2	15	TGTGCCAGCAGTCTCGGGACAGGGGGACTCACCGTCTACACCTTC	CASSLGTGGLTVYTF
TRBV4-3	TRBD1	-	TRBJ1-1	14	TGCGCCAGCAGCGTACAGGGGCGGGAGACTGAAGCTTTCTTT	CASSVQGRETEAFF
TRBV28	TRBD1	-	TRBJ2-7	16	TGTGCCAGCAGTTACCACAGGGGGCCAAACCCATACGAGCAGTACTTC	CASSYHRGPNPYEQYF
TRBV27	-	-	TRBJ1-5	14	TGTGCCAGCAGTACGATTTCGGGCAATCAGCCCCAGCATTTT	CASSTISGNQPQHF
TRBV19	TRBD1	-	TRBJ1-5	15	TGTGCCAGTAGTATAGGGACAGGGGCCAATCAGCCCCAGCATTTT	CASSIGTGANQPQHF
TRBV5-5	TRBD1	-	TRBJ2-7	16	TGTGCCAGCAGCTTCGATACCGGGACAGGAACCTACGAGCAGTACTTC	CASSFDTGTGTYEQYF
TRBV29-1	-	-	TRBJ1-1	13	TGCAGCGTTGAAAGGACGGTGAACACTGAAGCTTTCTTT	CSVERTVNTEAFF
TRBV5-1	TRBD2	-	TRBJ2-2	17	TGCGCCAGCAGCATGCTACTAGCGGGGACGAACACCGGGGAGCTGTTTTTT	CASSMLLAGTNTGELFF
TRBV5-8	-	-	TRBJ1-2	12	TGTGCCAGCAAAAGGGCCGGGTATGGCTACACCTTC	CASKRAGYGYTF